The source of this TCR beta chain is a study of T cells in women clearing cervical HPV infection. Findings of the study overall: Each sample's T-cell count was unknown, possibly confounding richness.

Dot-blot hybridization genotyped cervical HPV amplified with MY09/MY11 PCR. The V segment lost 3 bases and the J segment 0 bases; nucleotides outside the gene matches: 10. In germline, CDR1 is DFQATT, CDR2 SNEGSKA (reference sequence). CDR3 length: 18 amino acids. Produced via immunoSEQ multiplex PCR; TCRdb's table is partial and in-frame only. The sample yields over 9,500 clones, of which the top ten take up about a tenth. This clone is medium-sized by frequency. Its antigen is still unknown. Sequencing ends 3 residues short of the CDR3 end; the germline J gene provides the rest. The chain has TRBV20-1 and TRBJ2-3; the match to TRBD2 covers 12 bases. Sequences were obtained from blood buffy coat. The origin of this receptor is a woman between 18 and 70 years old with a cervical HPV16 infection that either progressed to CIN3+ or cleared (not recorded which). CDR3 amino acids: CSASRLAGGPLSTDTQYF. The CDR3 DNA, read in part, is TGCAGTGCTAGTCGGCTAGCGGGGGGGCCCCTCAGCACAGATACG.